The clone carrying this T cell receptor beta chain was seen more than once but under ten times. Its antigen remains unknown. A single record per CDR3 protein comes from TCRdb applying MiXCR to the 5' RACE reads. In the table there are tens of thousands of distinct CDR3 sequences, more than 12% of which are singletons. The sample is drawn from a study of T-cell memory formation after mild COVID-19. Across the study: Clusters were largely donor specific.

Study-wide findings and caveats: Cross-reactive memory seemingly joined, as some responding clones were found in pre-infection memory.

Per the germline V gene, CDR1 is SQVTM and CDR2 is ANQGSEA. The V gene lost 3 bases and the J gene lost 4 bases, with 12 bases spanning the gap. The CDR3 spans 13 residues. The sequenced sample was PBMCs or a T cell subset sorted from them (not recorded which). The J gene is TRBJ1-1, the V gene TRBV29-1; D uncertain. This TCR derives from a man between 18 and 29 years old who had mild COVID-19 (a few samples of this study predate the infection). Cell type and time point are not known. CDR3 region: CSVEIGWGTEAFF. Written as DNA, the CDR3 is TGCAGCGTTGAGATCGGCTGGGGCACTGAAGCTTTCTTT.